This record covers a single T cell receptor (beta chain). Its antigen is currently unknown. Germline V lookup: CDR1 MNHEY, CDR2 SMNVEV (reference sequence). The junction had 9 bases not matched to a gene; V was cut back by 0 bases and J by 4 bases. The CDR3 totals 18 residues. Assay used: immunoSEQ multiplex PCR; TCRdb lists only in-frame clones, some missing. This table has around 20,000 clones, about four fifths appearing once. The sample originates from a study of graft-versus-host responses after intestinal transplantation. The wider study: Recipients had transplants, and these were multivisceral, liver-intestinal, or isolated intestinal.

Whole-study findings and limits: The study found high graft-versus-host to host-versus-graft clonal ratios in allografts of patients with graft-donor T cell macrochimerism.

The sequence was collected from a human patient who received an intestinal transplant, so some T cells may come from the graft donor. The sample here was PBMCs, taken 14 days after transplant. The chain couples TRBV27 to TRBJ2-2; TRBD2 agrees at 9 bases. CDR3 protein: CASSLSEGLATSTGELFF. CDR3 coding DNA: TGTGCCAGCAGTTTATCAGAAGGACTAGCGACGAGCACCGGGGAGCTGTTTTTT.